A selection of T cell receptor beta chains follows, all from one sample in a study of beta chain features in type 1 diabetes. The repertoire was sequenced with immunoSEQ multiplex PCR; TCRdb's copy has only in-frame clones and lacks some. The data contain around 500,000 clones, about 30% of them singletons. Sequencing used naive CD4+ T cells from blood. The receptor set was obtained from a man aged 18 to 29 in good health. CDR3s include the opening cysteine and the closing phenylalanine or tryptophan. Each record gives: V gene, J gene, D gene, clone size, CDR3 DNA, CDR3 protein. The D gene is left open where the match is weak. Clone size is not always given. Where it is, it says once, few, many or a class for expanded clones.

v_gene: TRBV30
j_gene: TRBJ2-2
d_gene: NA
abundance: few
CDR3nt: TGTGCCTGGAAGGTGGCAGGAGCATACACCGGGGAGCTGTTTTTT
CDR3aa: CAWKVAGAYTGELFF

v_gene: TRBV29-1
j_gene: TRBJ2-7
d_gene: NA
abundance: NA
CDR3nt: TGCAGCGTCTCCTTAAACTCCTACGAGCAGTACTTC
CDR3aa: CSVSLNSYEQYF

v_gene: TRBV6-5
j_gene: TRBJ1-2
d_gene: NA
abundance: NA
CDR3nt: TGTGCCAGCAGTCGACAGTCGCACTATGGCTACACCTTC
CDR3aa: CASSRQSHYGYTF

v_gene: TRBV29-1
j_gene: TRBJ2-3
d_gene: NA
abundance: few
CDR3nt: TGCAGCGTCAGCAGGGGAGGTTCAGATACGCAGTATTTT
CDR3aa: CSVSRGGSDTQYF

v_gene: TRBV7-9
j_gene: TRBJ2-7
d_gene: NA
abundance: few
CDR3nt: TGTGCCAGCAGCTTAGCGATGGGAGTGGGAGTAGGTTACGAGCAGTACTTC
CDR3aa: CASSLAMGVGVGYEQYF

v_gene: TRBV5-8
j_gene: TRBJ2-3
d_gene: TRBD1
abundance: NA
CDR3nt: TGTGCCAGCAGCCCTACAGGGGGTAACACAGATACGCAGTATTTT
CDR3aa: CASSPTGGNTDTQYF

v_gene: TRBV30
j_gene: TRBJ2-3
d_gene: TRBD2
abundance: NA
CDR3nt: TGTGCCTGGCTCCAAACCGGGGGGTGGAGGGAGACAGATACGCAGTATTTT
CDR3aa: CAWLQTGGWRETDTQYF

v_gene: TRBV20-1
j_gene: TRBJ2-5
d_gene: NA
abundance: NA
CDR3nt: TGCAGTGCAACCCACGGAGAGACCCAGTACTTC
CDR3aa: CSATHGETQYF

v_gene: TRBV25-1
j_gene: TRBJ2-6
d_gene: NA
abundance: NA
CDR3nt: TGTGCCAGCAGTGAGGCGGCGGCCTCTGGGGCCAACGTCCTGACTTTC
CDR3aa: CASSEAAASGANVLTF

v_gene: TRBV6-5
j_gene: TRBJ2-7
d_gene: NA
abundance: NA
CDR3nt: TGTGCCAGCAGTTACCAGCCCGACAGGACCTACGAGCAGTACTTC
CDR3aa: CASSYQPDRTYEQYF